The 12 T cell receptor beta chains below were found in one sample sequenced in a study of CD4 and CD8 cells across lung adenocarcinoma regions. TCRdb processed the PCR reads anew with MiXCR; each CDR3 protein has one entry. This sample has 15,000 to 20,000 distinct CDR3 sequences, with approximately 50% found just once. Sequenced input: CD8+ T cells from the margin of a lung tumor. The origin of the receptors is a male donor with lung adenocarcinoma. The CD4 and CD8 labels of this study may be unreliable.

The chain is built from TRBV27 and TRBJ2-1, with D perhaps given as TRBD1 or TRBD2 (5 bases each). Trimming stripped 5 bases from V and 0 bases from J, with 14 bases between. CDR1 and CDR2 from the germline V gene are MNHEY and SMNVEV (reference sequence). CDR3 size: 16 residues. The CDR3 DNA reads as TGTGCCAGCAGTACCCCGAGGGGACGCTCCTACAATGAGCAGTTCTTC. Translated, it gives CASSTPRGRSYNEQFF.

At least ten counts were recorded for this clonotype. The rearrangement links TRBV5-1 to TRBJ2-7; weak D call: TRBD2 (6 bases). CDR1 SGHRS and CDR2 YFSETQ come from the germline V gene. The CDR3 runs 15 residues. The germline V and J ends were trimmed by 4 bases and 1 base, with 15 bases remaining between them. The CDR3 DNA reads TGCGCCAGCAGCGCCCGGGACTCGTGGTCCTACGAGCAGTACTTC. Translated: CASSARDSWSYEQYF.

This sequence joins TRBV19 and TRBJ2-3, with 7 positions matching TRBD2. The CDR3 sequence is 16 residues long. Germline-derived CDR1 and CDR2 are LNHDA and SQIVND (reference sequence). V gave up 5 bases and J gave up 2 bases; unmatched junction bases: 10. The CDR3 loop is CASSAELRLATDTQYF. In nucleotides, the CDR3 is TGTGCCAGTAGTGCCGAACTTCGACTAGCCACAGATACGCAGTATTTT.

The V and J genes are TRBV7-2 and TRBJ2-5; the D is unclear. The germline CDR1 and CDR2 sequences are SGHTA and FQGNSA. The CDR3 contains 13 residues. Deletions cut 6 bases from V and 1 base from J, with 9 bases between. As DNA, the CDR3 is TGTGCCAGCAGTCCGGCGGCCCAAGAGACCCAGTACTTC. Its translation: CASSPAAQETQYF.

The chain links TRBV20-1 to TRBJ2-5; 9 nucleotides match TRBD1. Judging by the DNA end, TRBJ2-7 fits better; the J call may be wrong. Looked up from germline, CDR1 is DFQATT and CDR2 is SNEGSKA (reference sequence). The CDR3 sequence is 13 residues long. Written as DNA, the CDR3 is TGCAGTGCTAGAGTGGACAGGGGCAACGAGCAGTACTTC. Its protein product is CSARVDRGNEQYF.

This chain links TRBV6-1 with TRBJ2-5; D uncertain. The CDR3 contains 11 residues. Germline CDR1 and CDR2: MNHNS and SASEGT. Deletions cut 3 bases from V and 11 bases from J, with 10 bases between. Written as DNA, the CDR3 is TGTGCCAGCAGTGACCAAGATACGCAGTACTTC. It translates to CASSDQDTQYF.

Within the sample, this clonotype is medium-sized. V is TRBV6-1 and J is TRBJ2-5, with 11 bases lining up with TRBD2. TRBJ2-7 matches the DNA end more closely, so the J call is doubtful. The CDR3 consists of 14 residues. Germline CDR1 is MNHNS and CDR2 is SASEGT. DNA for the CDR3: TGTGCCAGCAGGCCGGGGACTAGCGGCTACGAGCAGTACTTC. Translation gives CASRPGTSGYEQYF.

The J gene is TRBJ2-2, the V gene TRBV6-1; D uncertain. V gave up 6 bases and J gave up 3 bases, with 11 bases separating them. Germline V CDR1 and CDR2: MNHNS, SASEGT. The CDR3 runs 14 residues. The CDR3 protein is CASSHSVYTGELFF. CDR3 bases: TGTGCCAGCAGCCACAGCGTTTACACCGGGGAGCTGTTTTTT.

This clonotype was counted a few times. The J gene is TRBJ2-1, the V gene TRBV5-8; 11 bases match TRBD2. The J call may be in error: the DNA end matches TRBJ2-7 better. This CDR3 spans 14 amino acids. CDR1 and CDR2 from the germline V gene are SGHTS and YDEGEE. The CDR3 DNA reads as TGTGCCAGCAGCTTGGGACTAGCGGGACACGAGCAGTACTTC. This codes for CASSLGLAGHEQYF.

The rearrangement uses TRBV4-1 and TRBJ1-2; D possibly corresponds to TRBD1 (6 bases). CDR1 is MGHRA and CDR2 is YSYEKL in the germline V gene. The CDR3 contains 13 residues. Between the trimmed V and J ends, which lost 2 bases and 4 bases, there was a span of 8 bases. The CDR3 loop is CASSQQGSYGYTF. The CDR3 nucleotides are TGCGCCAGCAGCCAACAGGGGTCCTATGGCTACACCTTC.

The V and J genes are TRBV6-1 and TRBJ2-5; possible D gene TRBD2, 5 bases. The CDR3 sequence is 14 residues long. CDR1 and CDR2 (germline): MNHNS, SASEGT. The CDR3 here is CAGSGGGDTETQYF. In DNA form, the CDR3 reads TGTGCGGGCAGTGGAGGTGGCGACACAGAGACCCAGTACTTC.

In this sample, this clonotype is medium-sized. V gene TRBV6-1 combines with J gene TRBJ2-1, with 11 bases identical to TRBD2. The CDR3 length is 16 residues. Germline V gene sequence: CDR1 MNHNS, CDR2 SASEGT. With V trimmed by 6 bases and J by 7 bases, 11 bases remained unmatched. The CDR3 is CASSASLAGGVNEQFF. The CDR3 DNA is TGTGCCAGCAGCGCGTCTTTAGCGGGAGGGGTAAATGAGCAGTTCTTC.